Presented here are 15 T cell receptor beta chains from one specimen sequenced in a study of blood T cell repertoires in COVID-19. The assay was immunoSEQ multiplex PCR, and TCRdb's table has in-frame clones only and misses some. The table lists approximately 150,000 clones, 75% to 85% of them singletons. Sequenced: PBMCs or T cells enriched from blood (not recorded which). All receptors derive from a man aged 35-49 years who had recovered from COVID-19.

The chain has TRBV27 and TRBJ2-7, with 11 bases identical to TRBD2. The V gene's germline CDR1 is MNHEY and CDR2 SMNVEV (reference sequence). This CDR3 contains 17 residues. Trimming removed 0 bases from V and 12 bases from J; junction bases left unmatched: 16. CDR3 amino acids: CASSLSPGTSGRGLLYF. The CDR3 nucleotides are TGTGCCAGCAGTTTATCGCCCGGGACTAGCGGAAGAGGGCTGTTGTACTTC.

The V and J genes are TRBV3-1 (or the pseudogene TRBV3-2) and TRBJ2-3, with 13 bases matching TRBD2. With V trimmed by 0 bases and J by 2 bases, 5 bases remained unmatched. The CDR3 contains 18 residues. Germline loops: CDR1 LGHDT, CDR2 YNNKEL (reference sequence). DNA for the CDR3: TGTGCCAGCAGCCAAGATTTTGGACTAGCGGGGGTCACAGATACGCAGTATTTT. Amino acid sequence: CASSQDFGLAGVTDTQYF.

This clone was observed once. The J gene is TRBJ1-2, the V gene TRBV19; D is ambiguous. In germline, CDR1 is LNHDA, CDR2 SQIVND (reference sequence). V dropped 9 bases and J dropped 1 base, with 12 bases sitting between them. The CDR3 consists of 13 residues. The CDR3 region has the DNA TGTGCCAGCCTCGACACGAGTAACTATGGCTACACCTTC. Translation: CASLDTSNYGYTF.

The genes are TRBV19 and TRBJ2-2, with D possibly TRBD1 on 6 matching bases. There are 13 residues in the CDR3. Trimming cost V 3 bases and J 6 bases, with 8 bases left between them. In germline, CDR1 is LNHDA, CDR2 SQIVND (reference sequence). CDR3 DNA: TGTGCCAGTAGTATTTGGGGGCCCGGGGAGCTGTTTTTT. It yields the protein CASSIWGPGELFF.

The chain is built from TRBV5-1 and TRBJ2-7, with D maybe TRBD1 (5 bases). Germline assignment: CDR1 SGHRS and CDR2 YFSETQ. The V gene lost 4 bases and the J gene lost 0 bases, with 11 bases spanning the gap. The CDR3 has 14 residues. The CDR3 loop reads CASSGAGGSYEQYF. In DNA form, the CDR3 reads TGCGCCAGCAGCGGGGCAGGCGGCTCCTACGAGCAGTACTTC.

CDR3 residues: CAINGQGTEQYF. For the CDR3, the DNA is TGTGCCATCAACGGACAGGGAACCGAGCAGTACTTC. The chain joins TRBV10-3 to TRBJ2-7; 8 positions agree with TRBD1. After removal of 7 bases from V and 6 bases from J, the junction contained 5 bases not matched to a gene. The germline CDR1 and CDR2 sequences are ENHRY and SYGVKD. The CDR3 totals 12 residues.

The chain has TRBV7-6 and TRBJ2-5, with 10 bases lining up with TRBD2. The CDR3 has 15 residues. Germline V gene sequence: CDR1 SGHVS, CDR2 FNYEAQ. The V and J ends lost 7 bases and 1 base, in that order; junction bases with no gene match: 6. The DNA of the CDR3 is TGTGCCAGCACCCTATGGACTAGCGGCCAAGAGACCCAGTACTTC. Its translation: CASTLWTSGQETQYF.

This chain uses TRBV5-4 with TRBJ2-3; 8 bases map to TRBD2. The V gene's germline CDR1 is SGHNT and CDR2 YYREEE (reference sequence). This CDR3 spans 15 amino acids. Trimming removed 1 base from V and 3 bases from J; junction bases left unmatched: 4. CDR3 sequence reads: CASSLKVAGTDTQYF. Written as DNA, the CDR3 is TGTGCCAGCAGCTTGAAGGTAGCGGGGACAGATACGCAGTATTTT.

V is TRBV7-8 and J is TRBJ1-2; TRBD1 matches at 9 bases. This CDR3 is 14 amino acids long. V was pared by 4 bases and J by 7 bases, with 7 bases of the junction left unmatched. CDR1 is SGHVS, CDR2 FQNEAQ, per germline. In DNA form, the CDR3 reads TGTGCCAGCAGCTGGGACAGGGAGGCGCGTGGCTACACCTTC. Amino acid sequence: CASSWDREARGYTF.

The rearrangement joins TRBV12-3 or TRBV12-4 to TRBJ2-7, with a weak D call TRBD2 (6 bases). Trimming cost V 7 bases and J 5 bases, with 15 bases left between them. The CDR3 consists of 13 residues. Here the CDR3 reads CASTLGGLHEQYF. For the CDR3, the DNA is TGTGCCAGCACCCTCGGAGGGCTCCACGAGCAGTACTTC.

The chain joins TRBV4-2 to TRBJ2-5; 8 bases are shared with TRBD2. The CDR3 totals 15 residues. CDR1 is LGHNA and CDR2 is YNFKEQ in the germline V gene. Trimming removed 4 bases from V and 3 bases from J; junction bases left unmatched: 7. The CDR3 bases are TGTGCCAGCAGCCGTCGGCGGGGGGCGAAAGAGACCCAGTACTTC. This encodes CASSRRRGAKETQYF.

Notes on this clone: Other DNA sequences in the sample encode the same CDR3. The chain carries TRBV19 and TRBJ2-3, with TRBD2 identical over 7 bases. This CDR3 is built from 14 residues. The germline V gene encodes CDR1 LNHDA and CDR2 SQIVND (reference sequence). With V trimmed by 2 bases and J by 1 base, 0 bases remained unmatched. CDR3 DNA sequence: TGTGCCAGTAGTATAAGCGGGGGCACAGATACGCAGTATTTT. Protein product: CASSISGGTDTQYF.

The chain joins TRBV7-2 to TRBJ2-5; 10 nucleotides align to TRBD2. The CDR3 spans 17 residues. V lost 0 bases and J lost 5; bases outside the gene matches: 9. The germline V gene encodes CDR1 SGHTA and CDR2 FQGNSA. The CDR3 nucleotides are TGTGCCAGCAGCTTAGCGAGCGTAGCGGGGGGCCGGGAGACCCAGTACTTC. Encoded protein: CASSLASVAGGRETQYF.

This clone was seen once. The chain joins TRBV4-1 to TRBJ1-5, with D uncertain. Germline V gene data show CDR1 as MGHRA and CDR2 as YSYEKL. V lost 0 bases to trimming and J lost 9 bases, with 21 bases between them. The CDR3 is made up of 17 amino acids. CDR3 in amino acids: CASSQDGGGLPPRPQHF. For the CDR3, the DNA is TGCGCCAGCAGCCAAGACGGCGGAGGTCTTCCCCCTCGGCCCCAGCATTTT.

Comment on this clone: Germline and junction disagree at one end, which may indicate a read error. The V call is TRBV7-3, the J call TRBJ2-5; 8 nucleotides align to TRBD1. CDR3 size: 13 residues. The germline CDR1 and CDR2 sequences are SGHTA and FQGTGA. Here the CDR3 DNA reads TGTGCGAGCAGGGGGCTTCCGACAGAGACCCAGTACTTC. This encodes CASRGLPTETQYF.